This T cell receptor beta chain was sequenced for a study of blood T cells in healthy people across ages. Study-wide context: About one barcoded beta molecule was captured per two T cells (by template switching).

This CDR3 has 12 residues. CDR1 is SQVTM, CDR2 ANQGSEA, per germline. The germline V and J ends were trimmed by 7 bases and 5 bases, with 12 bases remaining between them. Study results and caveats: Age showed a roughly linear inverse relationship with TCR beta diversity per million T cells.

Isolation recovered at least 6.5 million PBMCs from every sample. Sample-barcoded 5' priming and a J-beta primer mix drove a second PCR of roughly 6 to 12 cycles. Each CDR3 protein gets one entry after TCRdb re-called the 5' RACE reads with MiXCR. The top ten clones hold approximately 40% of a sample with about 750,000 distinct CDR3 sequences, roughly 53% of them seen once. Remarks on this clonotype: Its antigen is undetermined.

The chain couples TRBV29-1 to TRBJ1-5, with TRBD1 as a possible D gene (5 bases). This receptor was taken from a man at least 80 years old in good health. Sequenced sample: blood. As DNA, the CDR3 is TGCAGCGCCTGGGACGGAGATCAGCCCCAGCATTTT. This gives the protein CSAWDGDQPQHF.